The 14 T cell receptor beta chains given below trace back to one sample, sequenced in a study of radiotherapy plus CTLA-4 blockade in lung cancer. Profiling relied on immunoSEQ multiplex PCR, and the TCRdb table lists in-frame clones only, not all of them. The data show around 70,000 clones, over 75% seen once. The specimen was peripheral blood, collected from a patient treated with radiotherapy plus ipilimumab. The receptors originated from a human donor with non-small cell lung cancer who had a partial response to radiotherapy plus ipilimumab.

This chain links TRBV28 with TRBJ2-3, with unresolved D. CDR3 length: 15 amino acids. CDR1 and CDR2 (germline): MDHEN, SYDVKM. V was cut by 4 bases and J by 6 bases, with 17 bases left in between. For the CDR3, the DNA is TGTGCCAGCAGTTCCACGACTCGGCCCGTTGATACGCAGTATTTT. Protein product: CASSSTTRPVDTQYF.

The chain uses TRBV28 and TRBJ1-1; 8 bases align to TRBD1. The CDR3 loop spans 16 amino acids. Germline assignment: CDR1 MDHEN and CDR2 SYDVKM. V was clipped by 6 bases and J by 0 bases; unmatched bases: 9. The chain's CDR3 is CASSLRQGLLNTEAFF. CDR3 sequence (DNA): TGTGCCAGCAGCCTCCGACAGGGGCTTTTGAACACTGAAGCTTTCTTT.

The rearrangement uses TRBV6-5 and TRBJ1-4; D unresolved. The V gene lost 6 bases and the J gene lost 3 bases, with 14 bases spanning the gap. This CDR3 is built from 15 residues. Per the germline V gene, CDR1 is MNHEY and CDR2 is SVGAGI. CDR3 loop: CASRVHGEANEKLFF. The CDR3 DNA sequence: TGTGCCAGCAGGGTACATGGGGAGGCTAATGAAAAACTGTTTTTT.

The rearrangement uses TRBV28 and TRBJ2-4, with 9 bases aligning to TRBD1. This CDR3 spans 15 amino acids. V lost 7 bases to trimming and J lost 0 bases; unmatched junction nucleotides: 4. Germline CDR1 and CDR2: MDHEN and SYDVKM. The CDR3: CASNYRGQAKNIQYF. The CDR3 DNA follows: TGTGCCAGCAACTACAGGGGGCAAGCCAAAAACATTCAGTACTTC.

The gene calls are TRBV18 and TRBJ2-5; D is ambiguous. Germline CDR1 KGHSH, CDR2 LQKENI. The CDR3 loop spans 12 amino acids. The V gene lost 3 bases and the J gene lost 5 bases, with 7 bases spanning the gap. CDR3 DNA sequence: TGTGCCAGCTCACCTGGAGAGGAGACCCAGTACTTC. Its protein is CASSPGEETQYF.

This clone was recorded a few times. The V call is TRBV2, the J call TRBJ2-5; D uncertain. Trimming shortened V by 5 bases and J by 1 base, and 11 bases separated the two germline ends. The CDR3 runs 14 residues. Germline CDR1 and CDR2: SNHLY and FYNNEI. The CDR3 bases are TGTGCCAGCAGTCCCCAGGCGACCCAAGAGACCCAGTACTTC. Its protein product is CASSPQATQETQYF.

The chain links TRBV11-2 to TRBJ2-1, with TRBD2 matching over 9 bases. V shed 0 bases and J 5 bases; nucleotides not matched to a gene: 14. This CDR3 has 19 amino acids. CDR1 and CDR2 from the germline V gene are SGHAT and FQNNGV. The CDR3 DNA is TGTGCCAGCAGCTTAGAAGGGGGGTCTCTAGCGGGGCCCCACAATGAGCAGTTCTTC. This gives the protein CASSLEGGSLAGPHNEQFF.

This rearrangement joins TRBV7-2 to TRBJ2-7, with D tentatively TRBD1 (7 bases). This CDR3 region has 15 residues. Germline V lookup: CDR1 SGHTA, CDR2 FQGNSA. Trimming cost V 1 base and J 6 bases, with 16 bases left between them. In DNA, the CDR3 is TGTGCCAGCAGCTTAGAAGGAACAGGGGAGGTCGAGCAGTACTTC. Translation gives CASSLEGTGEVEQYF.

V usage is TRBV5-1 and J usage is TRBJ2-7, with TRBD2 identical over 12 bases. Germline-derived CDR1 and CDR2 are SGHRS and YFSETQ. The CDR3 consists of 15 residues. V lost 1 base and J lost 6; bases outside the gene matches: 5. The CDR3 loop reads CASSLSSSGRGEQYF. The CDR3 DNA reads as TGCGCCAGCAGCTTGTCATCTAGCGGGAGGGGCGAGCAGTACTTC.

The chain joins TRBV5-1 to TRBJ2-1, with D possibly matching TRBD1 (6 bases). V lost 0 bases and J 5 bases, leaving 15 bases between the germline ends. The CDR3 sequence is 16 residues long. Germline V gives CDR1 SGHRS, CDR2 YFSETQ. CDR3 in amino acids: CASSLAEQGTHNEQFF. CDR3 in DNA: TGCGCCAGCAGCTTGGCTGAACAGGGAACCCACAATGAGCAGTTCTTC.

The chain is built from TRBV10-3 and TRBJ2-7; 7 positions agree with TRBD1. Looked up from germline, CDR1 is ENHRY and CDR2 is SYGVKD. J gave up 1 base and V 10 bases, and 10 bases lay outside the gene matches. The length of the CDR3 is 14 residues. Here the CDR3 DNA reads TGTGCCACGCACAATACAGGGGTTTCCTACGAGCAGTACTTC. It is translated as CATHNTGVSYEQYF.

The rearrangement links TRBV28 to TRBJ2-1, with D perhaps matching TRBD1 (6 bases). The CDR3 consists of 15 residues. Germline CDR1 and CDR2: MDHEN and SYDVKM. The germline V and J ends were trimmed by 1 base and 4 bases, with 11 bases remaining between them. CDR3 region: CASSLFLQGYNEQFF. DNA for the CDR3: TGTGCCAGCAGTTTATTTCTCCAGGGGTACAATGAGCAGTTCTTC. Combining the CDR3 with reference TRBV28 and TRBJ2-1 gives the whole variable domain DVKVTQSSRYLVKRTGEKVFLECVQDMDHENMFWYRQDPGLGLRLIYFSYDVKMKEKGDIPEGYSVSREKKERFSLILESASTNQTSMYLCASSLFLQGYNEQFFGPGTRLTVL.

The rearrangement uses TRBV11-3 and TRBJ2-2, with 8 bases identical to TRBD1. Germline loops: CDR1 SGHNT, CDR2 YENEEA. J lost 1 base, V lost 5 bases, and 18 bases had no gene match. CDR3 length: 20 residues. Here the CDR3 DNA reads TGTGCCAGCAGCGGAGCTCCGGGACAGGCAATCGAAGGGAACACCGGGGAGCTGTTTTTT. It yields the protein CASSGAPGQAIEGNTGELFF.

V and J are TRBV18 and TRBJ2-1; 11 bases line up with TRBD2. Trimming at V came to 1 base and at J to 8 bases, leaving 1 base not matched to a gene. CDR1 is KGHSH and CDR2 is LQKENI in the germline V gene. The CDR3 has 14 residues. DNA for the CDR3: TGTGCCAGCTCACCACGACTAGCGGGATATGAGCAGTTCTTC. Its translation: CASSPRLAGYEQFF.